This T cell receptor beta chain was identified during a study of blood T cell repertoires in COVID-19. Study details: COVID-19 samples, acute and convalescent, were from the United States, Italy and Spain. T cells, B-cell-depleted T cells, or PBMCs supplied cDNA or gDNA.

V lost 9 bases and J lost 3, with 14 bases in between. The CDR3 runs to 14 residues. Germline CDR1 and CDR2: LNHNV and YYDKDF (reference sequence). Authors' data handling: Estimation of nucleated cell counts relied on the amplification of reference gene primers. TCRdb's copy holds only in-frame clones and misses some; the assay was immunoSEQ multiplex PCR. The DNA gave D and trimming, while V, J and clone size come from that table. Altogether fewer than 110,000 clones are present, approximately 90% being singletons, with the ten largest covering roughly 18%. The receptor's source is a woman of 80 years or more in a cohort sampled during active COVID-19. Input material: peripheral blood. The rearrangement links TRBV15 to TRBJ2-2; D gene ambiguous. The CDR3 DNA reads as TGTGCCACTACCCGGGTGGATGACACCGGGGAGCTGTTTTTT. Protein sequence: CATTRVDDTGELFF. Using reference TRBV15 and TRBJ2-2 for the parts outside the CDR3, the full variable domain is DAMVIQNPRYQVTQFGKPVTLSCSQTLNHNVMYWYQQKSSQAPKLLFHYYDKDFNNEADTPDNFQSRRPNTSFCFLDIRSPGLGDTAMYLCATTRVDDTGELFFGEGSRLTVL.